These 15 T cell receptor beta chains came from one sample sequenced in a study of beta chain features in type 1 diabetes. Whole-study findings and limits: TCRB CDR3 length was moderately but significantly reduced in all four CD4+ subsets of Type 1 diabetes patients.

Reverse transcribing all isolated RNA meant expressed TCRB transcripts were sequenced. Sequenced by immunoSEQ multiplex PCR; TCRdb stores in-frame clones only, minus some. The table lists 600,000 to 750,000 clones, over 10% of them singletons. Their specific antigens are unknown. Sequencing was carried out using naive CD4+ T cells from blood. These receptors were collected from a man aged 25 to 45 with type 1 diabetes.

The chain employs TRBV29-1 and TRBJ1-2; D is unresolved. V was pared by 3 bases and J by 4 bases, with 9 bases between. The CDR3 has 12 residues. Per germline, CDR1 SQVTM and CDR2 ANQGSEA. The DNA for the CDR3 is TGCAGCGTTGACAGAGAAGCCTATGGCTACACCTTC. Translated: CSVDREAYGYTF.

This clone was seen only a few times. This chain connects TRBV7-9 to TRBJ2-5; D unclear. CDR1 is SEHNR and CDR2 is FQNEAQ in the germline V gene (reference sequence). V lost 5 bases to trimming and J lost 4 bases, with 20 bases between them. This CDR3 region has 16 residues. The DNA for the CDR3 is TGTGCCAGCAGCCCCTTCCGGGTGGGATCGGGAGAGACCCAGTACTTC. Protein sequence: CASSPFRVGSGETQYF.

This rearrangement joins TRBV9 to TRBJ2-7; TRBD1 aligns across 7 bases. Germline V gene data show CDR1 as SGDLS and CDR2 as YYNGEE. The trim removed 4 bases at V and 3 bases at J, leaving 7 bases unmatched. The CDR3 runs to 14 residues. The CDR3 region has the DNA TGTGCCAGCAGCCCAGGGGGTATTTTCTACGAGCAGTACTTC. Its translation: CASSPGGIFYEQYF.

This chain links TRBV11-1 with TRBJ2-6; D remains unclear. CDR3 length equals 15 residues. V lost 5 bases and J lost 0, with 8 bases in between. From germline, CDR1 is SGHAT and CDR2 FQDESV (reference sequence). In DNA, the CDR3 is TGTGCCAGCAGCCTCGACGCCTCTGGGGCCAACGTCCTGACTTTC. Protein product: CASSLDASGANVLTF.

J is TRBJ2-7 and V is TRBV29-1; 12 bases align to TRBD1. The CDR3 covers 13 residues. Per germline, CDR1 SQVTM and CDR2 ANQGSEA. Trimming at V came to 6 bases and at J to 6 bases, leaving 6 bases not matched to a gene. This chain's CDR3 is CSVDPGQGAEQYF. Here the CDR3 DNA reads TGCAGCGTCGATCCGGGACAGGGGGCCGAGCAGTACTTC.

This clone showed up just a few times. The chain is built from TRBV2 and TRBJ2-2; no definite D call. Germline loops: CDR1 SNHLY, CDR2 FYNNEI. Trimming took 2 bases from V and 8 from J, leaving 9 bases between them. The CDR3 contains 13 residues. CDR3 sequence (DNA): TGTGCCAGCAGTGAAACGACTCGAGGGGAGCTGTTTTTT. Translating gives CASSETTRGELFF.

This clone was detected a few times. The CDR3 here is CASGEGQPQHF. The CDR3 DNA follows: TGTGCCAGCGGGGAAGGGCAGCCCCAGCATTTT. This chain joins TRBV6-6 and TRBJ1-5, with D unresolved. Trimming cost V 8 bases and J 7 bases, with 9 bases left between them. The CDR3 is made up of 11 amino acids. From germline, CDR1 is MNHNY and CDR2 SVGAGI (reference sequence).

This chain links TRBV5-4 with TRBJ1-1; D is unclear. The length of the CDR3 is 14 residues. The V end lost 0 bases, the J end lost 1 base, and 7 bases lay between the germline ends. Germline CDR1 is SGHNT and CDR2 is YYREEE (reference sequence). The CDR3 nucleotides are TGTGCCAGCAGCTTGGACACGGGGAACACTGAAGCTTTCTTT. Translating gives CASSLDTGNTEAFF.

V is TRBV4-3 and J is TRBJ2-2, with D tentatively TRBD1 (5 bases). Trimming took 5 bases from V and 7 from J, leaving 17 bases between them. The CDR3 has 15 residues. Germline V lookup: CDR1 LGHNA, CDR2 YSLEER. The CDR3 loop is CASSYRQSANGELFF. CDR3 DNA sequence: TGCGCCAGCAGCTACCGACAGAGCGCAAACGGGGAGCTGTTTTTT.

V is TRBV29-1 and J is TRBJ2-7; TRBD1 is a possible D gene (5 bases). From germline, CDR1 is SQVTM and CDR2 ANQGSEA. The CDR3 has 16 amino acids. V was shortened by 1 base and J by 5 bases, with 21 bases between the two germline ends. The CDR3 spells CSVEGHRSVRGDEQYF. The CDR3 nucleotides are TGCAGCGTTGAAGGGCACAGGTCAGTTCGAGGAGACGAGCAGTACTTC.

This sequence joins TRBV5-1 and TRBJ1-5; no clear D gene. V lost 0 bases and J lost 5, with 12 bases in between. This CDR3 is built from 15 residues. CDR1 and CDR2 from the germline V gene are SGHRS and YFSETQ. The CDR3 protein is CASSLAPTEDQPQHF. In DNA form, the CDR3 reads TGCGCCAGCAGCTTGGCACCTACCGAAGATCAGCCCCAGCATTTT.

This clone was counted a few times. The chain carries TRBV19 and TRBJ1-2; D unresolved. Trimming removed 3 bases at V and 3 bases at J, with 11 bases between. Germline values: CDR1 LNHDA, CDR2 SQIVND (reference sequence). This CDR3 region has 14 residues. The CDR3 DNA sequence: TGTGCCAGTAGTATGATTAGCCAGTACTATGGCTACACCTTC. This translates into CASSMISQYYGYTF.

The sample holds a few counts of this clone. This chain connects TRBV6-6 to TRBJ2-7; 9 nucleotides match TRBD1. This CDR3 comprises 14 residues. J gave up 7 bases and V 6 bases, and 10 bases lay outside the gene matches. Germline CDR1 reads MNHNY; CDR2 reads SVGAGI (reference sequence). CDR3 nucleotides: TGTGCCAGCAGAGAAGGGACAGGGCGAGGGGAGCAGTACTTC. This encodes CASREGTGRGEQYF.

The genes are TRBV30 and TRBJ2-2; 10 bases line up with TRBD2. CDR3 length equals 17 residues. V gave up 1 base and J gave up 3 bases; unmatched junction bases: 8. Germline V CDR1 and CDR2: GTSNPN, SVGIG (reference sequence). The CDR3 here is CAWSGALAGVDTGELFF. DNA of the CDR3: TGTGCCTGGAGTGGGGCCCTAGCGGGGGTGGACACCGGGGAGCTGTTTTTT. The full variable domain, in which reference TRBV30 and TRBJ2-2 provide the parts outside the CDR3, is SQTIHQWPATLVQPVGSPLSLECTVEGTSNPNLYWYRQAAGRGLQLLFYSVGIGQISSEVPQNLSASRPQDRQFILSSKKLLLSDSGFYLCAWSGALAGVDTGELFFGEGSRLTVL.

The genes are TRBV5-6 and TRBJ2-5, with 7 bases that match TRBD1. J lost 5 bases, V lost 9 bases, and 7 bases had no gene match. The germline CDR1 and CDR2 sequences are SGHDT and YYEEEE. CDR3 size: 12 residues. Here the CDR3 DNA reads TGTGCCACGACAGGGAACGCGGAGACCCAGTACTTC. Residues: CATTGNAETQYF.